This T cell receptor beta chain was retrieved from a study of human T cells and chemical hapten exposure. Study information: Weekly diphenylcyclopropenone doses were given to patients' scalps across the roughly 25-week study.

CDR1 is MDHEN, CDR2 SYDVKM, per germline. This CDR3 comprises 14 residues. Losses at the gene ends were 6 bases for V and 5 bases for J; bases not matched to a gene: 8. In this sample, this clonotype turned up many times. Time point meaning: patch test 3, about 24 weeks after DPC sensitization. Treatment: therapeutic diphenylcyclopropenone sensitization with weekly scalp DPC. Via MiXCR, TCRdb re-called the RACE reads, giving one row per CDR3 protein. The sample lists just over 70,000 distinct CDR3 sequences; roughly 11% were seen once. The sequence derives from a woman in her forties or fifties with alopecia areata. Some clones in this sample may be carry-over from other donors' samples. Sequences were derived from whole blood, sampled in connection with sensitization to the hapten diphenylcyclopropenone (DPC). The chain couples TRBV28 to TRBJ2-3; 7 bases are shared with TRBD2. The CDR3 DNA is TGTGCCAGCAGCCCCGGACTAGTCAGAGATACGCAGTATTTT. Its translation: CASSPGLVRDTQYF. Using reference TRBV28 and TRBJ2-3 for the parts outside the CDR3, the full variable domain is DVKVTQSSRYLVKRTGEKVFLECVQDMDHENMFWYRQDPGLGLRLIYFSYDVKMKEKGDIPEGYSVSREKKERFSLILESASTNQTSMYLCASSPGLVRDTQYFGPGTRLTVL.